What follows are 3 T cell receptor beta chains derived from one specimen sequenced in a study of blood T cell repertoires in COVID-19. Using immunoSEQ multiplex PCR, the repertoire was profiled, and TCRdb retains in-frame clones only, with some absent. The top ten clones hold 0.63% of a sample with 150,000 to 180,000 clones, roughly 84% of them seen once. Sequenced sample: peripheral blood. The source is a man in his 60s with COVID-19, enrolled during active disease.

The chain combines TRBV18 with TRBJ1-2; 12 bases are a match to TRBD1. From germline, CDR1 is KGHSH and CDR2 LQKENI. Trimming at V came to 3 bases and at J to 0 bases, leaving 5 bases not matched to a gene. The CDR3 length is 17 residues. In nucleotides, the CDR3 is TGTGCCAGCTCACCGGGACAGGGGGCCGAAACTAACTATGGCTACACCTTC. It codes for CASSPGQGAETNYGYTF.

V and J are TRBV10-3 and TRBJ1-3; D possibly corresponds to TRBD1 (5 bases). This CDR3 region has 16 residues. CDR1 and CDR2 (germline): ENHRY, SYGVKD. The V end lost 0 bases, the J end lost 1 base, and 10 bases lay between the germline ends. CDR3 coding DNA: TGTGCCATCAGTGAGTCGGGAGGGGCATCTGGAAACACCATATATTTT. Amino acid sequence: CAISESGGASGNTIYF.

Comments on this clone: Other DNA sequences in this specimen translate into the identical CDR3. The genes are TRBV7-8 and TRBJ1-2; maybe TRBD1 (6 bases). CDR3 length equals 14 residues. V was cut by 1 base and J by 1 base, with 7 bases left in between. Germline-derived CDR1 and CDR2 are SGHVS and FQNEAQ. CDR3 loop: CASSLVQGNYGYTF. Here the CDR3 DNA reads TGTGCCAGCAGCTTAGTACAGGGTAACTATGGCTACACCTTC.